This T cell receptor beta chain is from a study of shared clonotypes between healthy human individuals (TCRdb year 2020). Broadly, across the study: A couple of women and a few men aged 18 to 49 years were included in the cohort. To estimate repertoire size and how much clonotypes are shared between individuals, the study performed deep sequencing of blood TCR repertoires from about five healthy adults. To increase sequencing depth and limit assay-specific biases, TCR repertoire library preparation and sequencing were carried out by different laboratories using diverse techniques. Between about 0.85 and 9.5 billion PBMCs per donor were obtained by leukapheresis.

Between the V and J ends, shortened by 5 bases and 4 bases respectively, the junction contains 11 bases. CDR1 and CDR2, per the germline V gene, are SGHTA and FQGTGA. The CDR3, cysteine through phenylalanine, is 13 amino acids long. This entry keeps only the CDR3 DNA: 39 bases, framed from base 1. Using the deep immunoSEQ assay, TCR CDR3 regions were amplified from genomic DNA by multiplex PCR. Extracted genomic DNA from each cell subset was distributed evenly across all wells of several immunoSEQ 96-well plates, and each plate was treated as a replicate. For unsorted PBMC, around 0.3 ug genomic DNA, equal to 25,000 to 35,000 T cell genomes, was loaded into each replicate PCR. Ten immunoSEQ deep assay plates were used to sequence unsorted PBMC genomic DNA. The purified libraries were quantified using a Qubit 3.0 fluorometer, sized with a Bioanalyzer 2100, and then quantified again using the KAPA Library Quantification kit. Every immunoSEQ 96-well plate was sequenced on a separate single-read 150-cycle Illumina NextSeq 550 flow cell. The source study handled its data this way. The immunoSEQ output contained only junctional sequences without quality scores, so filtering could not match that applied to full-length reads. To assign V/J genes and CDR3, sequences were annotated against IMGT germline references using PyIR, a Python wrapper for IgBLAST v1.9. Reads with weak V/J assignments (E-value above 1e-6), missing CDR3, stop codons, out-of-frame junctions, or ambiguous translated residues were removed. V3J clonotypes were defined as sequences sharing the same inferred V gene, J gene, and CDR3 amino acid sequence. Percentage overlap between repertoires was calculated by dividing the number of shared unique clonotypes by the size of the smaller repertoire. Repertoire richness was assessed with RTK rarefaction, the Chao1 estimator, and Recon v2.1 estimates of unobserved clonotypes. Here the immuneACCESS table is served through TCRdb, limited to in-frame sequences with V and J called. Missing clones are a known gap in these copies; in checked studies unresolved V genes cover under half, and the rest lacks a known reason. That table is the source of V, J and clone size, and D and trimming were worked out from the DNA. A total of 450,000 to 500,000 clones appear in this sample, 70% to 85% of them only once. The ten top clones hold 9.5% to 15% of the sample.

On this clone itself: Its antigen remains undetermined. There are no base qualities to consult, and no much larger clone falls within one base.

What the research found in general, with its limitations: Sampling was restricted to blood, and TCR repertoires in tissues likely differ from the TCR repertoires found in blood. Because the study included a small number of donors, the genetic and exposure-history diversity represented was limited. Pairwise subsampling led to the expectation that sequencing depth would affect the degree of clonotype sharing among donors.

Healthy HIV-negative adults with no recently reported acute infections or vaccinations were included as donors. Every donor was a Caucasian adult living in Nashville, Tennessee, USA. For unsorted samples, roughly 90 million PBMCs were counted, and genomic DNA was extracted using the QIAamp DNA Blood Mini kit. Blood was collected by leukapheresis, and PBMCs were isolated by Ficoll-Histopaque density gradient centrifugation and then cryopreserved in liquid nitrogen vapor phase. The receptor comes from a woman aged 40 to 50 in good health. Some clones in this sample may be carry-over from other donors' samples. The sequence joins TRBV7-3 to TRBJ1-1, with no confident D gene call. Sequenced input: PBMCs. The sequenced DNA is TGTGCCAGCAGCCCCCAGTTTGGCACTGAAGCTTTCTTT. Its amino acids are CASSPQFGTEAFF.